A single sample is the source of the 15 T cell receptor beta chains below, sequenced in a study of T-cell reconstitution after alpha-beta-depleted transplantation in children. As it was prepared, the TCRbeta library received unique molecular identifiers. TCRdb ran MiXCR on the PCR reads and lists one entry per CDR3 protein. The sample carries hundreds of thousands of distinct CDR3 sequences, 16% recorded once. Source: PBMCs from the stem cell graft donor, taken from the stem cell graft. The origin of the receptors is a human donor who donated a stem cell graft to a child with acute myeloid leukemia.

This chain links TRBV7-2 with TRBJ2-1; 10 nucleotides match TRBD1. The CDR3 is 15 residues long. Germline lookup yields CDR1 SGHTA and CDR2 FQGNSA. V shed 0 bases, J shed 6 bases, and the junction held 2 bases outside the gene matches. CDR3 amino acids: CASSLAGQGTNEQFF. Here the CDR3 DNA reads TGTGCCAGCAGCTTAGCGGGACAGGGGACCAATGAGCAGTTCTTC.

A few counts support this clonotype. This chain uses TRBV9 with TRBJ2-3; the D is unclear. Trimming removed 4 bases from V and 0 bases from J, with 9 bases in between. The CDR3 spans 14 residues. Germline V gene data show CDR1 as SGDLS and CDR2 as YYNGEE. This chain's CDR3 is CASSPNWSTDTQYF. DNA of the CDR3: TGTGCCAGCAGCCCCAACTGGAGCACAGATACGCAGTATTTT.

In this sample, this clonotype turned up many times. The V and J genes are TRBV20-1 and TRBJ2-2; TRBD1 is a possible D gene (6 bases). Germline CDR1 is DFQATT and CDR2 is SNEGSKA (reference sequence). The CDR3 covers 14 residues. Trimming stripped 6 bases from V and 5 bases from J, with 16 bases between. CDR3 region: CSAPPGAVTGELFF. In DNA, the CDR3 is TGCAGTGCCCCACCAGGGGCAGTTACCGGGGAGCTGTTTTTT.

Comments on this clonotype: This may be a read error, as it is one base from a much larger clone. The chain combines TRBV29-1 with TRBJ2-7, with D possibly being TRBD2 (6 bases). CDR1 SQVTM and CDR2 ANQGSEA come from the germline V gene. There are 12 residues in the CDR3. CDR3 region: CSVDSTSGEQHF. The CDR3 bases are TGCAGCGTTGATTCAACCTCGGGGGAGCAGCACTTC.

This clonotype appeared many times. This chain joins TRBV6-5 and TRBJ1-6; D is ambiguous. V lost 4 bases and J lost 0, with 7 bases in between. Germline CDR1 and CDR2: MNHEY and SVGAGI. This CDR3 is built from 15 residues. CDR3 DNA: TGTGCCAGCAGTTCCAGCCCCTCCTATAATTCACCCCTCCACTTT. Protein: CASSSSPSYNSPLHF.

The chain combines TRBV12-5 with TRBJ2-3, with no clear D. The V end was cut by 6 bases, the J end by 5 bases, with 18 bases between. In germline, CDR1 is LGHNT, CDR2 FRNRAP. The CDR3 sequence is 15 residues long. CDR3 sequence: CASGPPSPAGDTQYF. In DNA, the CDR3 is TGTGCTAGTGGGCCCCCTTCGCCAGCCGGAGATACGCAGTATTTT. Drawing the rest from reference TRBV12-5 and TRBJ2-3, the complete variable domain is DARVTQTPRHKVTEMGQEVTMRCQPILGHNTVFWYRQTMMQGLELLAYFRNRAPLDDSGMPKDRFSAEMPDATLATLKIQPSEPRDSAVYFCASGPPSPAGDTQYFGPGTRLTVL.

This chain joins TRBV20-1 and TRBJ2-1, with D maybe TRBD1 (6 bases). The V and J ends lost 6 bases and 5 bases respectively, with 14 bases between them. The CDR3 extends over 13 amino acids. CDR1 DFQATT and CDR2 SNEGSKA come from the germline V gene (reference sequence). CDR3 sequence reads: CSAPKDSNNEQFF. CDR3 coding DNA: TGCAGTGCCCCGAAGGACAGTAACAATGAGCAGTTCTTC.

This clonotype was detected many times. The DNA for the CDR3 is TGCAGTGCTTACAGGCGTGGGCTCCAGGGAGGAACGAACACTGAAGCTTTCTTT. This gives the protein CSAYRRGLQGGTNTEAFF. This chain joins TRBV20-1 and TRBJ1-1; TRBD1 might be the D (5 bases). CDR3 length: 18 amino acids. Deletions cut 5 bases from V and 1 base from J, with 26 bases between. Germline V gene lookup returns CDR1 DFQATT and CDR2 SNEGSKA (reference sequence).

This clonotype has a single count. V gene TRBV15 combines with J gene TRBJ2-3; 12 bases agree with TRBD1. The germline V gene has CDR1 LNHNV and CDR2 YYDKDF (reference sequence). V lost 3 bases to trimming and J lost 4 bases; unmatched junction nucleotides: 11. The length of the CDR3 is 18 residues. CDR3 nucleotide sequence: TGTGCCACCAGCAGCGGATCCGGGACAGGGGGCTCTTCAGATACGCAGTATTTT. Translated: CATSSGSGTGGSSDTQYF.

The rearrangement uses TRBV24-1 and TRBJ2-1; D is perhaps TRBD2 (6 bases). Trimming pared 5 bases from V and 4 bases from J, leaving 11 bases between. Germline V gene lookup returns CDR1 KGHDR and CDR2 SFDVKD. There are 14 residues in the CDR3. CDR3 residues: CATSAGLLYNEQFF. The CDR3 nucleotides read TGTGCCACCAGTGCGGGACTGCTTTACAATGAGCAGTTCTTC.

In its sample, this clonotype was seen a few times. The chain combines TRBV5-1 with TRBJ2-1, with unresolved D. Deletions cut 2 bases from V and 0 bases from J, with 15 bases between. Germline CDR1 reads SGHRS; CDR2 reads YFSETQ. This CDR3 has 17 residues. The CDR3 loop is CASSLRRLGSSYNEQFF. CDR3 sequence (DNA): TGCGCCAGCAGCTTACGACGGCTCGGAAGCTCCTACAATGAGCAGTTCTTC.

This clonotype was observed many times. This chain connects TRBV12-3 or TRBV12-4 to TRBJ2-1; 7 positions agree with TRBD1. V lost 5 bases, J lost 5 bases, and 3 bases stayed unmatched. This CDR3 is 13 amino acids long. CDR3 in DNA: TGTGCCAGCAGTCGGGACAGAGACAATGAGCAGTTCTTC. It yields the protein CASSRDRDNEQFF.

This clonotype was recorded at least ten times. V gene TRBV20-1 combines with J gene TRBJ2-7, with 8 positions matching TRBD1. The V and J ends lost 0 bases and 5 bases, in that order; junction bases with no gene match: 6. The CDR3 sequence is 14 residues long. Germline lookup yields CDR1 DFQATT and CDR2 SNEGSKA (reference sequence). For the CDR3, the DNA is TGCAGTGCTAGAGAGCAGGGGGCGATCCACGAGCAGTACTTC. Protein: CSAREQGAIHEQYF.

Ten or more counts support this clonotype. The genes are TRBV7-3 and TRBJ2-1; 11 positions agree with TRBD2. Germline assignment: CDR1 SGHTA and CDR2 FQGTGA. The CDR3 runs 15 residues. The trim removed 4 bases at V and 5 bases at J, leaving 4 bases unmatched. As DNA, the CDR3 is TGTGCCAGCAGCTCTTCTAGCGGGGGGCACAATGAGCAGTTCTTC. This encodes CASSSSSGGHNEQFF.

The rearrangement joins TRBV20-1 to TRBJ2-7, with D possibly being TRBD1 or TRBD2 (6 bases each). This CDR3 contains 14 residues. The germline V and J ends were trimmed by 5 bases and 5 bases, with 19 bases remaining between them. Germline lookup yields CDR1 DFQATT and CDR2 SNEGSKA (reference sequence). The CDR3 sequence is CSAGGRLGMNEQYF. The CDR3 nucleotides read TGCAGTGCTGGGGGGCGACTAGGTATGAACGAGCAGTACTTC.